This section outlines one TCR beta chain sequence together with its context. The antigen remains undetermined. The use of a sample-barcoded 5' primer and a J-beta primer mix characterized a second PCR of roughly 7 to 12 cycles. A 12-random-nucleotide template-switch adaptor tagged each cDNA molecule. One entry per CDR3 protein, called by TCRdb with MiXCR from the 5' RACE reads. The sample carries around 1,700,000 distinct CDR3 sequences, about 30% recorded once. Extraction yielded at least 6 micrograms of total RNA per sample. These data are taken from a study of blood T cells in healthy people across ages. Study-wide findings and caveats: Per million T cells, the diversity of TCR beta decreased roughly linearly as age advanced.

Germline V gene sequence: CDR1 SGHRS, CDR2 YFSETQ. This CDR3 region has 15 residues. Sequences were obtained from blood. The source of this sequence is a woman aged 30 to 39 in good health. The chain carries TRBV5-1 and TRBJ2-5; D might be TRBD1 or TRBD2, each matching 5 bases. The J call is uncertain, as TRBJ2-7 better fits the DNA end. CDR3 in DNA: TGCGCCAGCAGCAGCCTCCGGGACGGGGACTACGAGCAGTACTTC. This codes for CASSSLRDGDYEQYF.